This T cell receptor beta chain appears in the sequencing data of a study of identical twins. TCRdb re-called the 5' RACE reads through MiXCR, storing one row per CDR3 protein. The sample shows about 460,000 distinct CDR3 sequences, approximately 14% of them seen only once. The germline gives CDR1 SGHNT, CDR2 YYREEE (reference sequence). V was trimmed by 4 bases and J by 2 bases, leaving 14 bases between them. CDR3 length: 15 amino acids. The sample was also reused in another study, on yellow fever vaccine responses in identical twins.

The chain is built from TRBV5-4 and TRBJ2-3; possibly TRBD1 or TRBD2 for D (6 bases each). This TCR derives from a woman aged 18 to 35 in good health. Sequences were obtained from CD4+ T cells sorted from blood. CDR3 sequence: CASSPKRGDTDTQYF. The CDR3 nucleotides are TGTGCCAGCAGCCCGAAGAGGGGGGACACAGATACGCAGTATTTT.